A selection of T cell receptor beta chains follows, all from one sample in a study of cytomegalovirus exposure and HLA in healthy donors. The method was immunoSEQ multiplex PCR; TCRdb's version includes in-frame clones alone and lacks a portion of them. This table has roughly 290,000 clones, approximately 90% appearing once. Sequencing input: PBMCs. Receptors originate from a woman aged 18-35 years in good health and CMV-seronegative. Both conserved end residues are part of each CDR3. Each record gives: V gene, CDR3 protein.

TRBV6-5	CASSYSTGGYGYTF
TRBV5-1	CASSLGSGGTYEQYF
TRBV6-1	CASSEQRDREVYEQYF
TRBV5-6	CASSLWASGGSTDTQYF
TRBV27	CASSLSGAGGWGQETQYF
TRBV19	CASSIGTGGEKLFF
TRBV11-2	CASSLDRGKTEAFF
TRBV27	CASSLWGGEKLFF
TRBV29-1	CSAHRSNTEAFF
TRBV13	CASSTNRQVVTEAFF
TRBV6-1	CASSEWRGREQYF
TRBV7-8	CASSPKTYEQYF